This T cell receptor (beta chain) was sequenced for a study of blood T cell repertoires in COVID-19. Study-wide context: Acute-phase and convalescent COVID-19 samples originated in the United States, Italy and Spain.

Measured with immunoSEQ multiplex PCR; TCRdb has only the in-frame clones, and not every one. Of 250,000 to 350,000 clones in the sample, roughly 88% were seen once. V was clipped by 1 base and J by 4 bases, with 13 bases between them. The germline CDR1 and CDR2 sequences are MNHNS and SASEGT. The CDR3 consists of 15 residues. The gene calls are TRBV6-1 and TRBJ1-2; a possible D gene is TRBD1 (5 bases). The TCR comes from a human donor with COVID-19, enrolled during active disease. The donor label of this sample is uncertain. Sequencing used peripheral blood. CDR3 coding DNA: TGTGCCAGCAGTGAAGATGGGGCGGACGGCTATGGCTACACCTTC. Its protein product is CASSEDGADGYGYTF.